Listed here are 10 T cell receptor beta chains from one sample, sequenced in a study of blood T cell repertoires in COVID-19. The assay was immunoSEQ multiplex PCR, and TCRdb's table has in-frame clones only and misses some. The data contain approximately 140,000 clones, around 86% of them singletons. Material: peripheral blood. These receptors were taken from a middle-aged man with active or convalescent COVID-19.

The chain combines TRBV5-5 with TRBJ1-3, with TRBD1 matching 8 bases. The length of the CDR3 is 17 residues. The J segment lost 0 bases and the V segment lost 1 base, leaving 6 bases of the junction unmatched. CDR1 and CDR2 from the germline V gene are SGHKS and YYEKEE (reference sequence). CDR3 loop: CASSLTGGISSGNTIYF. The CDR3 coding sequence is TGTGCCAGCAGCTTGACAGGGGGGATCTCCTCTGGAAACACCATATATTTT. The whole variable domain, filled in from reference TRBV5-5 and TRBJ1-3, reads DAGVTQSPTHLIKTRGQQVTLRCSPISGHKSVSWYQQVLGQGPQFIFQYYEKEERGRGNFPDRFSARQFPNYSSELNVNALLLGDSALYLCASSLTGGISSGNTIYFGEGSWLTVV.

This chain joins TRBV14 and TRBJ2-1, with 13 bases fitting TRBD2. The length of the CDR3 is 15 residues. Germline-derived CDR1 and CDR2 are SGHDN and FVKESK. Unmatched junction bases numbered 5, after V lost 4 bases and J lost 8 bases. CDR3 region: CASSPGLAGVYEQFF. The DNA for the CDR3 is TGTGCCAGCAGCCCTGGACTAGCGGGGGTCTATGAGCAGTTCTTC. Using reference TRBV14 and TRBJ2-1 for the parts outside the CDR3, the full variable domain is EAGVTQFPSHSVIEKGQTVTLRCDPISGHDNLYWYRRVMGKEIKFLLHFVKESKQDESGMPNNRFLAERTGGTYSTLKVQPAELEDSGVYFCASSPGLAGVYEQFFGPGTRLTVL.

V is TRBV10-3 and J is TRBJ2-1, with D tentatively TRBD1 (6 bases). CDR3 length equals 16 residues. Trimming removed 0 bases at V and 3 bases at J, with 12 bases between. Germline V gives CDR1 ENHRY, CDR2 SYGVKD. CDR3 amino acids: CAISESEGTFYNEQFF. In nucleotides, the CDR3 is TGTGCCATCAGTGAGTCTGAAGGGACATTCTACAATGAGCAGTTCTTC.

A few counts support this clone. V gene TRBV2 combines with J gene TRBJ2-2, with 7 bases lining up with TRBD2. This CDR3 is 14 amino acids long. Trimming took 6 bases from V and 4 from J; bases not matched to a gene: 5. CDR1 and CDR2 (germline): SNHLY, FYNNEI. CDR3 nucleotide sequence: TGTGCCAGCAGGGGAGGGGAAGGCACCGGGGAGCTGTTTTTT. Its protein is CASRGGEGTGELFF.

CDR3 region: CASSLTRAGELFF. CDR3 in DNA: TGTGCCAGCAGCTTAACCAGGGCCGGGGAGCTGTTTTTT. V and J are TRBV7-2 and TRBJ2-2; maybe TRBD1 (5 bases). Trimming shortened V by 2 bases and J by 6 bases, and 7 bases separated the two germline ends. CDR3 size: 13 residues. Germline V gives CDR1 SGHTA, CDR2 FQGNSA.

This clone was detected only a few times. The chain uses TRBV5-1 and TRBJ2-1, with a tentative D call TRBD1 (6 bases). The CDR3 consists of 13 residues. Germline loops: CDR1 SGHRS, CDR2 YFSETQ. V gave up 1 base and J gave up 4 bases, with 6 bases separating them. In nucleotides, the CDR3 is TGCGCCAGCAGCTTGACAGGGTACAATGAGCAGTTCTTC. Protein: CASSLTGYNEQFF.

The rearrangement links TRBV11-3 to TRBJ2-7; perhaps TRBD1 as D (5 bases). The CDR3 has 15 residues. Germline V gene sequence: CDR1 SGHNT, CDR2 YENEEA. Trimming removed 2 bases at V and 7 bases at J, with 18 bases between. CDR3 sequence reads: CASSLIREVGDEQYF. The CDR3 DNA reads as TGTGCCAGCAGCTTAATCAGGGAAGTAGGAGATGAGCAGTACTTC. The full variable domain, in which reference TRBV11-3 and TRBJ2-7 provide the parts outside the CDR3, is EAGVVQSPRYKIIEKKQPVAFWCNPISGHNTLYWYLQNLGQGPELLIRYENEEAVDDSQLPKDRFSAERLKGVDSTLKIQPAELGDSAVYLCASSLIREVGDEQYFGPGTRLTVT.

V usage is TRBV2 and J usage is TRBJ2-7; possibly TRBD1 for D (5 bases). Trimming cost V 6 bases and J 5 bases, with 5 bases left between them. Germline CDR1 reads SNHLY; CDR2 reads FYNNEI. The length of the CDR3 is 10 residues. The CDR3 protein is CASRGDEQYF. The CDR3 region has the DNA TGTGCCAGCAGAGGGGACGAGCAGTACTTC.

The chain is built from TRBV5-1 and TRBJ2-2; tentative D call: TRBD1 (6 bases). The CDR3 sequence is 15 residues long. Germline V CDR1 and CDR2: SGHRS, YFSETQ. V lost 6 bases to trimming and J lost 3 bases, with 15 bases between them. DNA for the CDR3: TGCGCCAGCACAAGACAGGTGGCGGACACCGGGGAGCTGTTTTTT. This encodes CASTRQVADTGELFF. Supplemented by reference TRBV5-1 and TRBJ2-2, the full variable domain reads KAGVTQTPRYLIKTRGQQVTLSCSPISGHRSVSWYQQTPGQGLQFLFEYFSETQRNKGNFPGRFSGRQFSNSRSEMNVSTLELGDSALYLCASTRQVADTGELFFGEGSRLTVL.

The chain links TRBV5-1 to TRBJ2-2, with 9 bases identical to TRBD1. This CDR3 region has 15 residues. The V gene end was trimmed by 4 bases and the J gene end by 6 bases; junction bases not matched to a gene: 7. Germline values: CDR1 SGHRS, CDR2 YFSETQ. CDR3 in amino acids: CASSINRGLAGELFF. In DNA, the CDR3 is TGCGCCAGCAGCATCAACAGGGGGCTGGCCGGGGAGCTGTTTTTT.